These 12 T cell receptor beta chains came from one sample sequenced in a study of response to subunit inactivated influenza vaccine. TCRdb re-called the RT-PCR reads through MiXCR, storing one row per CDR3 protein. The data show around 710,000 distinct CDR3 sequences, about 14% seen once. Sample: PBMCs from blood, taken 14 days before vaccination. The receptors originated from a man aged 50 to 60 who received an inactivated influenza vaccine.

This clonotype appeared a few times. The chain combines TRBV20-1 with TRBJ2-3; D unresolved. Germline CDR1 is DFQATT and CDR2 is SNEGSKA (reference sequence). The CDR3 contains 14 residues. V was trimmed by 1 base and J by 4 bases, leaving 12 bases between them. This chain's CDR3 is CSARALRSPDTQYF. CDR3 DNA: TGCAGTGCTAGAGCATTACGTTCTCCAGATACGCAGTATTTT.

This clonotype was seen ten or more times. This CDR3 reads CASSPRYTGELFF. CDR3 nucleotides: TGTGCCAGCTCACCACGGTACACCGGGGAGCTGTTTTTT. V gene TRBV18 combines with J gene TRBJ2-2; D gene ambiguous. Germline assignment: CDR1 KGHSH and CDR2 LQKENI. The V gene lost 1 base and the J gene lost 3 bases, with 3 bases spanning the gap. The CDR3 extends over 13 amino acids.

This clonotype was counted between two and nine times. CDR3 loop: CASSFVLRGEQFF. CDR3 bases: TGTGCCAGCAGTTTCGTCCTTCGGGGTGAGCAGTTCTTC. This chain connects TRBV12-3 or TRBV12-4 to TRBJ2-1; the D gene is possibly TRBD2 (5 bases). The CDR3 contains 13 residues. Trimming pared 3 bases from V and 9 bases from J, leaving 12 bases between.

This chain links TRBV2 with TRBJ1-1; D not certain. The CDR3 loop spans 13 amino acids. Germline lookup yields CDR1 SNHLY and CDR2 FYNNEI. V lost 6 bases and J 3 bases, leaving 11 bases between the germline ends. The CDR3 DNA follows: TGTGCCAGCAGGACCGACACCTACACTGAAGCTTTCTTT. Amino acids: CASRTDTYTEAFF.

J is TRBJ2-1 and V is TRBV12-3 or TRBV12-4; TRBD1 might be the D (7 bases). The CDR3 covers 14 residues. V was cut by 3 bases and J by 7 bases, with 13 bases left in between. The CDR3 bases are TGTGCCAGCAGTTTCTGGCAGGGGGGAAATGAGCAGTTCTTC. It codes for CASSFWQGGNEQFF.

This clonotype appeared once. The rearrangement uses TRBV5-6 and TRBJ2-3; the match to TRBD1 covers 7 bases. Germline V gene lookup returns CDR1 SGHDT and CDR2 YYEEEE. The CDR3 has 14 residues. V gave up 7 bases and J gave up 4 bases; unmatched junction bases: 9. The CDR3 DNA reads as TGTGCCAGCCAGGGCGCAGGGGGAGCAGATACGCAGTATTTT. This codes for CASQGAGGADTQYF.

V usage is TRBV7-7 and J usage is TRBJ2-2; TRBD1 is a possible D gene (5 bases). Germline V gene data show CDR1 as SSHAT and CDR2 as FNYEAQ (reference sequence). V lost 3 bases to trimming and J lost 6 bases, with 11 bases between them. The CDR3 has 14 amino acids. CDR3 region: CASSLLEGAGELFF. The CDR3 nucleotides are TGTGCCAGCAGCTTGCTGGAAGGGGCCGGGGAGCTGTTTTTT.

Here the CDR3 DNA reads TGCAGTGCTAGAGATATCAGGGTGCCCAAAAACATTCAGTACTTC. It encodes CSARDIRVPKNIQYF. The V and J genes are TRBV20-1 and TRBJ2-4; the D gene is possibly TRBD1 (5 bases). Per germline, CDR1 DFQATT and CDR2 SNEGSKA (reference sequence). Trimming took off 0 bases at V and 2 bases at J, with 11 bases between the two ends. The CDR3 has 15 residues.

This clonotype was counted many times. The V and J genes are TRBV9 and TRBJ2-1, with a possible D match to TRBD2 (6 bases). V lost 4 bases and J lost 2, with 13 bases in between. Germline V CDR1 and CDR2: SGDLS, YYNGEE. The CDR3 is made up of 15 amino acids. CDR3 amino acids: CASSPGLAAYNEQFF. The CDR3 region has the DNA TGTGCCAGCAGCCCCGGGTTAGCGGCCTACAATGAGCAGTTCTTC.

This clonotype was observed a handful of times. J is TRBJ2-1 and V is TRBV6-2 or TRBV6-3; TRBD2 matches 9 bases. V trimming: 3 bases; J trimming: 3 bases; junction bases outside the gene matches: 3. CDR3 length: 15 residues. Germline V lookup: CDR1 MNHEY, CDR2 SVGEGT. CDR3 amino acids: CASSYSSGDYNEQFF. Written as DNA, the CDR3 is TGTGCCAGCAGTTATTCTAGCGGGGACTACAATGAGCAGTTCTTC.

This clonotype was seen a few times. The chain is built from TRBV7-2 and TRBJ2-1; 7 nucleotides line up with TRBD2. CDR3 length: 15 residues. The trim removed 5 bases at V and 2 bases at J, leaving 6 bases unmatched. Germline lookup yields CDR1 SGHTA and CDR2 FQGNSA. The CDR3 protein is CASSLGLGAYNEQFF. For the CDR3, the DNA is TGTGCCAGCAGCCTAGGACTAGGCGCCTACAATGAGCAGTTCTTC.

With respect to this clonotype: A single base separates this from a much larger clone, so it may be a read error. The chain joins TRBV20-1 to TRBJ2-1, with D unclear. The CDR3 spans 18 residues. Germline V gene lookup returns CDR1 DFQATT and CDR2 SNEGSKA (reference sequence). The CDR3 bases are TGCTGTGCTAGAGTCATTCCCGGCGGTGGAGAGGCCTACAATGAGCAGTTCTTC. It codes for CCARVIPGGGEAYNEQFF.